One sample yielded the 21 T cell receptor beta chains listed below, sequenced in a study of metastatic and nonmetastatic thyroid tumors. Using MiXCR, TCRdb reanalyzed the PCR reads. There are 4,400 or so clones in the sample; 33% occur only once, and around 15% lies in the top ten. Patients were all untreated before their thyroid surgery. Input material: adjacent normal tissue. These receptors came from a female donor with papillary thyroid cancer or a benign thyroid nodule (not recorded which). Some clones in this sample may be carry-over from other donors' samples.

The CDR3 DNA reads TGTGCCAGCAGCGTGGGAGATGGAAACACCATATATTTT. Translated, it gives CASSVGDGNTIYF. The chain joins TRBV9 to TRBJ1-3; D unclear. The CDR3 extends over 13 amino acids. Between the trimmed V and J ends, which lost 2 bases and 3 bases, there was a span of 6 bases. The germline CDR1 and CDR2 sequences are SGDLS and YYNGEE.

In its sample, this clone was seen a few times. The V call is TRBV12-3 or TRBV12-4, the J call TRBJ2-7, with D possibly TRBD1 on 6 matching bases. With 6 bases removed from V and 1 base from J, the gap between germline ends came to 10 bases. The CDR3 covers 13 residues. In DNA, the CDR3 is TGTGCCAGCAGCCTACAGGGTTCCTACGAGCAGTACTTC. It yields the protein CASSLQGSYEQYF.

The rearrangement links TRBV6-1 to TRBJ2-5, with 9 bases lining up with TRBD1. The trim removed 0 bases at V and 3 bases at J, leaving 14 bases unmatched. Germline CDR1 MNHNS, CDR2 SASEGT. This CDR3 region has 19 residues. The CDR3 nucleotides are TGTGCCAGCAGTGAAGCCTGGACCGGGACAGGGACGGCAAAAGAGACCCAGTACTTC. It yields the protein CASSEAWTGTGTAKETQYF.

This clone is labeled as large. The gene calls are TRBV30 and TRBJ2-1; no reliable D call. Germline V gives CDR1 GTSNPN, CDR2 SVGIG (reference sequence). The CDR3 covers 13 residues. The V end lost 0 bases, the J end lost 11 bases, and 14 bases lay between the germline ends. The CDR3 coding sequence is TGTGCCTGGAGTGTTTATACCGCAATGCAGCAGTTCTTC. Residues: CAWSVYTAMQQFF.

The rearrangement links TRBV6-1 to TRBJ1-1; D perhaps matches TRBD1 (6 bases). The V end was cut by 5 bases, the J end by 1 base, with 20 bases between. Germline CDR1 MNHNS, CDR2 SASEGT. This CDR3 has 17 residues. The chain's CDR3 is CASSQKNRGLSNTEAFF. CDR3 sequence (DNA): TGTGCCAGCAGTCAGAAAAACCGGGGGCTATCGAACACTGAAGCTTTCTTT.

This clone was seen a handful of times. This chain links TRBV6-1 with TRBJ2-7, with 10 bases matching TRBD1. V lost 5 bases, J lost 4 bases, and 8 bases stayed unmatched. Per germline, CDR1 MNHNS and CDR2 SASEGT. The CDR3 spans 15 residues. The CDR3 bases are TGTGCCAGCAGTCAAACGGGACAGGGGACGTACGAGCAGTACTTC. Protein sequence: CASSQTGQGTYEQYF.

In DNA, the CDR3 is TGTGCCACCAGTGACCGCAGGGGTATTAGGTACGAGCAGTACTTC. It specifies CATSDRRGIRYEQYF. V is TRBV24-1 and J is TRBJ2-7; a possible D gene is TRBD1 (6 bases). The CDR3 has 15 amino acids. The germline CDR1 and CDR2 sequences are KGHDR and SFDVKD. Trimming left V 4 bases short and J 4 bases short, with 16 bases between.

The chain has TRBV18 and TRBJ2-1, with TRBD1 matching 7 bases. CDR1 is KGHSH and CDR2 is LQKENI in the germline V gene. The length of the CDR3 is 13 residues. Trimming at V came to 8 bases and at J to 2 bases, leaving 3 bases not matched to a gene. CDR3 amino acids: CASGTATYNEQFF. The CDR3 region has the DNA TGTGCCAGCGGGACAGCGACCTACAATGAGCAGTTCTTC.

V gene TRBV30 combines with J gene TRBJ2-7; D remains ambiguous. Looked up from germline, CDR1 is GTSNPN and CDR2 is SVGIG (reference sequence). V lost 0 bases to trimming and J lost 3 bases, with 12 bases between them. This CDR3 spans 14 amino acids. CDR3 sequence reads: CAWSVRGDYYEQYF. The CDR3 region has the DNA TGTGCCTGGAGTGTAAGAGGAGATTACTACGAGCAGTACTTC.

This clone appeared a few times. V gene TRBV28 combines with J gene TRBJ2-3; possibly TRBD2 for D (6 bases). This CDR3 is built from 17 residues. The germline V gene encodes CDR1 MDHEN and CDR2 SYDVKM. The V gene lost 2 bases and the J gene lost 1 base, with 16 bases spanning the gap. As DNA, the CDR3 is TGTGCCAGCAGTTTAATTCTCGGCGGGATGGGCACAGATACGCAGTATTTT. Translation: CASSLILGGMGTDTQYF.

This clone is termed medium-sized. The chain is built from TRBV30 and TRBJ2-2, with D unresolved. The germline V gene has CDR1 GTSNPN and CDR2 SVGIG (reference sequence). Trimming shortened V by 1 base and J by 0 bases, and 6 bases separated the two germline ends. The CDR3 extends over 14 amino acids. CDR3 DNA sequence: TGTGCCTGGAGTGGGGTCGCGAACACCGGGGAGCTGTTTTTT. Translation gives CAWSGVANTGELFF.

This clone was detected a few times. This chain connects TRBV20-1 to TRBJ1-6, with TRBD1 matching 7 bases. This CDR3 is built from 13 residues. CDR1 is DFQATT, CDR2 SNEGSKA, per germline (reference sequence). The junction had 6 bases not matched to a gene; V was cut back by 7 bases and J by 6 bases. CDR3 bases: TGCAGTGTTGACAGGGTAGCTAATTCACCCCTCCACTTT. Amino acids: CSVDRVANSPLHF.

This clone was detected a few times. The chain combines TRBV5-1 with TRBJ1-2; D is possibly TRBD1 (5 bases). V was cut by 1 base and J by 1 base, with 17 bases left in between. The CDR3 loop spans 17 amino acids. Per germline, CDR1 SGHRS and CDR2 YFSETQ. CDR3 sequence: CASSLMATGRNNYGYTF. The CDR3, as DNA: TGCGCCAGCAGCTTGATGGCGACGGGACGGAATAACTATGGCTACACCTTC.

V and J are TRBV24-1 and TRBJ2-1, with 9 bases fitting TRBD1. Germline V gene data show CDR1 as KGHDR and CDR2 as SFDVKD. CDR3 length: 17 residues. V was clipped by 3 bases and J by 3 bases; unmatched bases: 8. The CDR3 sequence: CATSDTAGTGLYNEQFF. The CDR3 DNA follows: TGTGCCACCAGTGATACCGCCGGGACAGGGCTCTACAATGAGCAGTTCTTC.

The V and J genes are TRBV28 and TRBJ2-2; 11 bases are a match to TRBD2. The CDR3 has 18 amino acids. CDR1 MDHEN and CDR2 SYDVKM come from the germline V gene. The junction had 6 bases not matched to a gene; V was cut back by 2 bases and J by 1 base. The CDR3 coding sequence is TGTGCCAGCAGTTTAACCGGACTAGCGGGCGGGAACACCGGGGAGCTGTTTTTT. Translation gives CASSLTGLAGGNTGELFF.

The chain employs TRBV5-1 and TRBJ2-2; weak D call: TRBD1 (6 bases). The V end lost 4 bases, the J end lost 7 bases, and 17 bases lay between the germline ends. CDR3 length: 15 residues. CDR1 is SGHRS and CDR2 is YFSETQ in the germline V gene. The CDR3 protein is CASSLNQQGHGELFF. CDR3 sequence (DNA): TGCGCCAGCAGCCTGAATCAACAGGGTCACGGGGAGCTGTTTTTT. The full variable domain, completed using reference TRBV5-1 and TRBJ2-2, is KAGVTQTPRYLIKTRGQQVTLSCSPISGHRSVSWYQQTPGQGLQFLFEYFSETQRNKGNFPGRFSGRQFSNSRSEMNVSTLELGDSALYLCASSLNQQGHGELFFGEGSRLTVL.

CDR3: CASRPERQGIYQPQHF. The CDR3 DNA follows: TGTGCCAGCAGGCCCGAGAGGCAGGGCATCTATCAGCCCCAGCATTTT. V and J are TRBV2 and TRBJ1-5; D is possibly TRBD1 (5 bases). V lost 6 bases to trimming and J lost 5 bases, with 20 bases between them. The CDR3 sequence is 16 residues long. Germline values: CDR1 SNHLY, CDR2 FYNNEI.

This clone was seen a few times. Other nucleotide sequences from this sample produce the same CDR3. The chain links TRBV6-1 to TRBJ1-5, with no clear D. The V end lost 6 bases, the J end lost 2 bases, and 11 bases lay between the germline ends. CDR1 and CDR2 from the germline V gene are MNHNS and SASEGT. The CDR3 is 14 amino acids. The CDR3, as DNA: TGTGCCAGCAGAGATCCAACGGGCAATCAGCCCCAGCATTTT. Its translation is CASRDPTGNQPQHF.

There are many counts of this clone. A much bigger clone sits one base away, suggesting this may be a read error. At the DNA level, this CDR3 is encoded by other sequences in the same sample as well. This chain uses TRBV2 with TRBJ1-1, with TRBD1 matching 9 bases. Germline V gene data show CDR1 as SNHLY and CDR2 as FYNNEI. The CDR3 consists of 15 residues. The CDR3 coding sequence is TGTGCCAGCAGTAGAGGACGACAGGGGGACACTGAGGCTTTCTTT. Its translation: CASSRGRQGDTEAFF.

The genes are TRBV20-1 and TRBJ2-7, with 14 nucleotides matching TRBD2. Germline CDR1 and CDR2: DFQATT and SNEGSKA (reference sequence). Germline trimming cut 3 bases from V and 2 bases from J; bases unmatched to any gene: 12. CDR3 length: 18 amino acids. CDR3 nucleotide sequence: TGCAGTGCTAGTAAGGGATTTCCGGGACTAGCGGGAGCCTACGAGCAGTACTTC. The encoded protein is CSASKGFPGLAGAYEQYF.

CDR3 in amino acids: CSARGEQEAWYEQYF. DNA of the CDR3: TGCAGTGCTAGAGGGGAACAGGAGGCATGGTACGAGCAGTACTTC. The V call is TRBV20-1, the J call TRBJ2-7; TRBD1 or TRBD2 may be the D gene (5 bases each). The CDR3 sequence is 15 residues long. The V and J ends lost 1 base and 4 bases respectively, with 17 bases between them. From germline, CDR1 is DFQATT and CDR2 SNEGSKA (reference sequence).